This T cell receptor beta chain was sequenced during a study of T cell repertoires in cytomegalovirus infection (dated by TCRdb to the late 2010s). Turning to the overall study: The HLA type of each donor mattered for the analysis, because public TCR beta signatures pointed to carriage of CMV infection along with the matching HLA type.

What the authors observed across the whole study: In both this cohort and an independent cohort of over 350 donors, the cumulative frequency of public TCR beta family members distinguished carriers of CMV infection plus the relevant HLA type. In the ex vivo response, HLA-C-restricted CMV-specific TCR beta clonotypes were dominant, and in two of eight donors the single most frequent clonotype came from this HLA-C-restricted group.

V is reduced by 5 bases and J by 4 bases, leaving a spacing of 14 bases between them. Sequences SEHNR (CDR1) and FQNEAQ (CDR2) are obtained from the germline V gene (reference sequence). The CDR3 numbers 14 residues from cysteine through phenylalanine. Solely the CDR3 DNA is kept, with 42 bases framed from the first base. This clonotype was observed at least ten times. The target of this receptor is not known. No base quality information exists; no much larger clone differs at one position. Sequencing took place on an Illumina HiSeq 1500. TCRdb reprocessed the public reads (quality trimming at Q25 with fastp, clone calling with MiXCR) and kept in-frame beta chains. Each CDR3 protein appears once, grouped with its most common genes and DNA. The sample table shows some 180,000 distinct CDR3 sequences, and roughly 9% are seen once. Of the sample, about 4.6% falls within the top ten clones.

The clonotype was recovered from a human donor in good health (CMV status not recorded). Some clones in this sample may be carry-over from other donors' samples. The V gene is TRBV7-9 and the J gene is TRBJ1-2; TRBD1 might be the D gene, on 6 matching bases. Sequenced sample: PBMCs. At the DNA level, the sequence is TGTGCCAGCAGCATGGGACACCGTCCCTATGGCTACACCTTC. This codes for CASSMGHRPYGYTF.